This TCR beta chain was observed in a study of blood T cell repertoires in COVID-19. TCRdb keeps only in-frame clones here, not all; method: immunoSEQ multiplex PCR. The data show more than 50,000 clones, nearly 90% seen once. The CDR3 totals 16 residues. V was pared by 4 bases and J by 2 bases, with 15 bases between. Germline CDR1 and CDR2: LGHDT and YNNKEL (reference sequence). The chain joins TRBV3-1 (or the pseudogene TRBV3-2) to TRBJ1-3; D perhaps matches TRBD1 (5 bases). The receptor was derived from a man in his 60s with active COVID-19. Sequencing was performed on peripheral blood. CDR3 bases: TGTGCCAGCAGCCTCTCGGGGGATCGGGCTGGAAACACCATATATTTT. The encoded protein is CASSLSGDRAGNTIYF.